These 3 T cell receptor beta chains share one sample of origin, sequenced in a study of blood T cell repertoires in COVID-19. TCRdb's table, derived via immunoSEQ multiplex PCR, lists solely in-frame clones and lacks some. The table records 70,000 or so clones, more than 75% of them present only once. Sequenced input: peripheral blood. Every receptor here comes from a human donor in a cohort sampled during active COVID-19.

The chain joins TRBV7-9 to TRBJ2-3; 7 bases align to TRBD2. This CDR3 region has 15 residues. The ends lost 1 base at V and 6 bases at J; junction bases unmatched: 7. Germline V gene data show CDR1 as SEHNR and CDR2 as FQNEAQ (reference sequence). CDR3 residues: CASSLDGGGADTQYF. CDR3 bases: TGTGCCAGCAGCTTAGATGGGGGAGGGGCCGATACGCAGTATTTT.

The chain couples TRBV5-1 to TRBJ1-1; D might be TRBD1 (5 bases). This CDR3 region has 15 residues. The germline V gene has CDR1 SGHRS and CDR2 YFSETQ. Trimming stripped 0 bases from V and 7 bases from J, with 16 bases between. CDR3 coding DNA: TGCGCCAGCAGCTTGGAAGGACACCGAGGCAATGAAGCTTTCTTT. Residues: CASSLEGHRGNEAFF.

The chain joins TRBV1 to TRBJ1-2. TRBV1 is noted as a pseudogene. The CDR3 runs to 15 residues. CDR3 bases: TGCACCAGCAGCCAAGAGGGCCCGGGAGGGTATGGCTACACCTTC. Its translation: CTSSQEGPGGYGYTF.